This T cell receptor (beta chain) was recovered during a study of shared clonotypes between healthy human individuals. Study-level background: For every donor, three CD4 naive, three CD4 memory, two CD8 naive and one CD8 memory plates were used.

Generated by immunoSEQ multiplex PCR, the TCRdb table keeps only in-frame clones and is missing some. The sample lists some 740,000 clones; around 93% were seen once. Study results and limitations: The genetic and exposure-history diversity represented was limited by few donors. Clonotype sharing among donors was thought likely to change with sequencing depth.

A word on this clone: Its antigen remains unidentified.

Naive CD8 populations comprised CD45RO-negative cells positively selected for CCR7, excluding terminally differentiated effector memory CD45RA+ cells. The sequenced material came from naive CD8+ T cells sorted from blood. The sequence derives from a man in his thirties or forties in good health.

The CDR3 sequence is CASSFQGGGNQPQHF. The CDR3 DNA is TGTGCCAGCAGTTTCCAGGGTGGCGGCAATCAGCCCCAGCATTTT. The chain recombines TRBV28 with TRBJ1-5; a weak D match, TRBD1 (5 bases). There are 15 residues in the CDR3. CDR1 and CDR2 from the germline V gene are MDHEN and SYDVKM. V was trimmed by 3 bases and J by 2 bases, leaving 11 bases between them.